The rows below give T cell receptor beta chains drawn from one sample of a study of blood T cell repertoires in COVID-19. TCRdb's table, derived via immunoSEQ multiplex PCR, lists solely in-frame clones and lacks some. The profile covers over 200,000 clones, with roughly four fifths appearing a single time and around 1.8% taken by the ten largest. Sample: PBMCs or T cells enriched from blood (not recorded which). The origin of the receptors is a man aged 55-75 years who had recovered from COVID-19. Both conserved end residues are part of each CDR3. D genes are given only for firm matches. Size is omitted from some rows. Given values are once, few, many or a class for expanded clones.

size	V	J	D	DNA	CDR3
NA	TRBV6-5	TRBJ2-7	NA	TGTGCCAGCAGTTACTCATCGGGAGACAGATCCTACGAGCAGTACTTC	CASSYSSGDRSYEQYF
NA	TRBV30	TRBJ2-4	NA	TGTGCCTGGAGTGGGGGGCTAGGGTTCAAAAACATTCAGTACTTC	CAWSGGLGFKNIQYF
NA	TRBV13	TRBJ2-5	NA	TGTGCCAGCAACCGGGTAGCCCAAGAGACCCAGTACTTC	CASNRVAQETQYF
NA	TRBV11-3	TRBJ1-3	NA	TGTGCCAGCAGCGATAGGGGGACGGGGAGTGGAAACACCATATATTTT	CASSDRGTGSGNTIYF
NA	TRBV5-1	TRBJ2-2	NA	TGCGCCAGCACTCGGATCAGCGGCTCGAACACCGGGGAGCTGTTTTTT	CASTRISGSNTGELFF
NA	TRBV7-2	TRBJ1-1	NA	TGTGCCAGCAGCTACGGGGTCCCTGAAGCTTTCTTT	CASSYGVPEAFF
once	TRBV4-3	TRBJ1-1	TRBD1	TGCGCCAGCAGCCAAGATGTTGGGACAGCATCGAACACTGAAGCTTTCTTT	CASSQDVGTASNTEAFF
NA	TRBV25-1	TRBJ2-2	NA	TGTGCCAGCAGTGAACAGGGTTATCCCGGGGAGCTGTTTTTT	CASSEQGYPGELFF
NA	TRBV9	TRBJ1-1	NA	TGTGCCAGCAGCACGCGCGTTGAACTGACTGAAGCTTTCTTT	CASSTRVELTEAFF
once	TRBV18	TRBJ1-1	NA	TGTGCCAGCTCACCCAACAGGGACACTGAAGCTTTCTTT	CASSPNRDTEAFF
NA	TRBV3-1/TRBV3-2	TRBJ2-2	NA	TGTGCCAGCAGCCCGACCCCCGGGGCGGGGCCGAACACCGGGGAGCTGTTTTTT	CASSPTPGAGPNTGELFF
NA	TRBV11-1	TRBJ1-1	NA	TGTGCCAGCAGCCCGACGGGCACTGAAGCTTTCTTT	CASSPTGTEAFF
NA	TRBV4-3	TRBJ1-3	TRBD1	TGCGCCAGCAGCCAAAAACAGGGGGCTGGAAACACCATATATTTT	CASSQKQGAGNTIYF
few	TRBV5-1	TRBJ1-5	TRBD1	TGCGCCAGCAGCTTGGCCGGACAGGGCAATCAGCCCCAGCATTTT	CASSLAGQGNQPQHF
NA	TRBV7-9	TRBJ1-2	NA	TGTGCCAGCAGCTTAGAGCAGTCAGGGGTGTCGGGCTACACCTTC	CASSLEQSGVSGYTF
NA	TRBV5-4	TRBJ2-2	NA	TGTGCCAGCAGTCCCGCCCGGGGGAACACCGGGGAGCTGTTTTTT	CASSPARGNTGELFF
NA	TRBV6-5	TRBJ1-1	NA	TGTGCCAGCAGAGACTTAGGACAGCCGAGCACTGAAGCTTTCTTT	CASRDLGQPSTEAFF
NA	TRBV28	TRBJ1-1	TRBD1	TGTGCCAGCAGTCGACAGGGGGGGAGGACTGAAGCTTTCTTT	CASSRQGGRTEAFF
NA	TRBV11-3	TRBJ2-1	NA	TGTGCCAGCAGCTTGGGGGGGCCCTACAATGAGCAGTTCTTC	CASSLGGPYNEQFF
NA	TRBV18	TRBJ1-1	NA	TGTGCCAGCTCACCACTGTTACAGCAGAACACTGAAGCTTTCTTT	CASSPLLQQNTEAFF
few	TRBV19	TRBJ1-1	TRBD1	TGTGCCAGTAGTATGCGCAGGGGGACTGAAGCTTTCTTT	CASSMRRGTEAFF
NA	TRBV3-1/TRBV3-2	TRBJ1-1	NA	TGTGCCAGCAGCCATAGCATGAACACTGAAGCTTTCTTT	CASSHSMNTEAFF
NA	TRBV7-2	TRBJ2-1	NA	TGTGCCAGCAGCTTATCAACTAGATTAGGCAATGAGCAGTTCTTC	CASSLSTRLGNEQFF
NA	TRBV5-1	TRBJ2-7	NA	TGCGCCAGCAGCTTGGAGGCGGGAAAACAGTACTTC	CASSLEAGKQYF
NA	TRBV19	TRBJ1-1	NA	TGTGCCAGTAGTGCCGGAGGGTGGATGAACACTGAAGCTTTCTTT	CASSAGGWMNTEAFF
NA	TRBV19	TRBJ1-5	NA	TGTGCCAGTAGTACCCCAGGGCCGCAGCCCCAGCATTTT	CASSTPGPQPQHF
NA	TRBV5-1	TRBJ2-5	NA	TGCGCCAGCAGCTTCAGGGGCGCGGTGAAAGAGACCCAGTACTTC	CASSFRGAVKETQYF
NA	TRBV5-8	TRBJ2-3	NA	TGTGCCAGCAGCTTGGAAGGGAGAGCAAGCACAGATACGCAGTATTTT	CASSLEGRASTDTQYF
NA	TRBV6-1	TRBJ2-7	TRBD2	TGTGCCAGCAGTGAGCGGGGGGCCTACGAGCAGTACTTC	CASSERGAYEQYF
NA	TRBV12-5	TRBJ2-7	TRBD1	TGTGCTAGTGGTTTGGTACAGGGGGCACTCGAGCAGTACTTC	CASGLVQGALEQYF
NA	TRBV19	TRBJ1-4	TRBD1	TGTGCCAGTAGTATCGGGACAGGAAGGGGAAAACTGTTTTTT	CASSIGTGRGKLFF
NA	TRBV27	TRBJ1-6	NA	TGTGCCAGCAGTTTGCGGCGACAGGACAACTCACCCCTCCACTTT	CASSLRRQDNSPLHF
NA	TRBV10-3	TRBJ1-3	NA	TGTGCCATCAGTCAAGGGGGATATGGAAACACCATATATTTT	CAISQGGYGNTIYF
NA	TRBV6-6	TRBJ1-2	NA	TGTGCCAGCAGTTATGTGGGCAACTATGGCTACACCTTC	CASSYVGNYGYTF
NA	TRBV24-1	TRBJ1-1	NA	TGTGCCACCAGTGAGGGGAGGACGGGGAACACTGAAGCTTTCTTT	CATSEGRTGNTEAFF
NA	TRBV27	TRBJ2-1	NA	TGTGCCAGCAGCATCACCTTCACAGAACCCCTATCCACTCGGTTCTTC	CASSITFTEPLSTRFF
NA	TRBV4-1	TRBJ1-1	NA	TGCGCCAGCAGCCAAGATTGGCTGGGGCAGGGGCAGACTGAAGCTTTCTTT	CASSQDWLGQGQTEAFF
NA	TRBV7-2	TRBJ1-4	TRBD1	TGTGCCAGCAGCTTGGGACAGCTTAATGAAAAACTGTTTTTT	CASSLGQLNEKLFF
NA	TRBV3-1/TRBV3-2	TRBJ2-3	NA	TGTGCCAGCAGCCAAAGAGGTAGCACAGATACGCAGTATTTT	CASSQRGSTDTQYF
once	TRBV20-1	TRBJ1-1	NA	TGCAGTGCGAGCGACGCGGAGAGAGCTTTCTTT	CSASDAERAFF
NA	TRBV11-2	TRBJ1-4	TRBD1	TGTGCCAGCAGCTTAGGACAGGGGGCTGAAAAACTGTTTTTT	CASSLGQGAEKLFF
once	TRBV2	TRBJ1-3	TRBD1	TGTGCCAGCAGCCTAAACAGGGGGCTATATGGAAACACCATATATTTT	CASSLNRGLYGNTIYF
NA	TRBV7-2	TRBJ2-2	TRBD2	TGTGCCACGACCCTATACGGGGGGTATACCGGGGAGCTGTTTTTT	CATTLYGGYTGELFF
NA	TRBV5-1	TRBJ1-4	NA	NA	CASRFGSGLGGNEKLFF
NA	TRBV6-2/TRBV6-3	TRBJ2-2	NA	TGTGCCAGCAGTTACTCGCTCGCCGGGTGGGGAGAGCCAGCCGAGCTGTTTTTT	CASSYSLAGWGEPAELFF
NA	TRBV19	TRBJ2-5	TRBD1	TGTGCCAGTAGTATAGGGGGGGACAGGTTTAGGCCCCAGTACTTC	CASSIGGDRFRPQYF
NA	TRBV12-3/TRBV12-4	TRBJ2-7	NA	TGTGCCAGCACGCGGGGTAACGAGCAGTACTTC	CASTRGNEQYF
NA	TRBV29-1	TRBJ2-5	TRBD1	TGCAGCGTTCGCCGGGACAGGGTCCAAGAGACCCAGTACTTC	CSVRRDRVQETQYF
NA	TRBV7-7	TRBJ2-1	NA	TGTGCTAGCAGCTTCGGACAAAGCTCCTACAATGAGCAGTTCTTC	CASSFGQSSYNEQFF
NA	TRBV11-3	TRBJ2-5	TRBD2	TGTGCCAGCAGCTTATCGTGGCTAGCGGGGGGACCAGGGGAGACCCAGTACTTC	CASSLSWLAGGPGETQYF
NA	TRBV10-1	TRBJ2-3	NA	TGCGCCAGCAGTGAGATGAATCCGGGGACGCAGTATTTT	CASSEMNPGTQYF
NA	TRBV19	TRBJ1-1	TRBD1	TGTGCCAGTAGTCACGGACAGGGGGCTCGGACTGAAGCTTTCTTT	CASSHGQGARTEAFF
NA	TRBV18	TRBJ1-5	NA	TGTGCCAGCTCACCATACAGGGACGAGATGCCCCAGCATTTT	CASSPYRDEMPQHF
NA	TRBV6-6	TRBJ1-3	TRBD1	TGTGCCAGCAGTTACGCAGGGACAGTTGGAAACACCATATATTTT	CASSYAGTVGNTIYF
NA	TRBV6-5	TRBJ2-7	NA	TGTGCCAGCAAGGAAGGGGCCCACGAGCAGTACTTC	CASKEGAHEQYF
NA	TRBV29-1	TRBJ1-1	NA	TGCAGCGTTGAGATGGGGCCCGGTGCTTTCTTT	CSVEMGPGAFF
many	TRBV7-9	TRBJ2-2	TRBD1	TGTGCCAGCAGCGGATCACAGGGGTTTTTAGGCACCGGGGAGCTGTTTTTT	CASSGSQGFLGTGELFF
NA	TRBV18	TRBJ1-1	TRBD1	TGTGCCAGCTCACCTCCGGGAGACAGGGTCAAGGGTGAAGCTTTCTTT	CASSPPGDRVKGEAFF
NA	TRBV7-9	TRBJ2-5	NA	TGTGCCAGCAGCTTGACGGGGGGCCCGAGGGGAGAGACCCAGTACTTC	CASSLTGGPRGETQYF
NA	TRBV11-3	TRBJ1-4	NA	TGTGCCAGCAGCCCCCGAGGGCCTGCAACTAATGAAAAACTGTTTTTT	CASSPRGPATNEKLFF